These 2 T cell receptor beta chains originate from one sample sequenced in a study of shared clonotypes between healthy human individuals. Assay: immunoSEQ multiplex PCR; the TCRdb copy retains only in-frame clones and omits some. Among about 1.5 million clones listed, approximately 98% were seen once. The sample was naive CD4+ T cells sorted from blood. Subset described: CD45RA+ positively selected. The source is a man aged 25-40 years in good health.

The genes are TRBV5-1 and TRBJ2-2; 9 nucleotides align to TRBD1. The length of the CDR3 is 14 residues. The junction had 5 bases not matched to a gene; V was cut back by 4 bases and J by 7 bases. The germline V gene has CDR1 SGHRS and CDR2 YFSETQ. In DNA form, the CDR3 reads TGCGCCAGCAGCCCGGGACAGGGAAGCGGGGAGCTGTTTTTT. Translating it yields CASSPGQGSGELFF.

This clone was recorded once. The chain joins TRBV6-5 to TRBJ1-3; D gene ambiguous. Germline V lookup: CDR1 MNHEY, CDR2 SVGAGI. Trimming removed 2 bases at V and 0 bases at J, with 11 bases between. The CDR3 totals 16 residues. The CDR3 coding sequence is TGTGCCAGCAGTTACGGCAGCCAGAGCTCTGGAAACACCATATATTTT. Protein sequence: CASSYGSQSSGNTIYF.